Each of the 8 T cell receptor beta chains below was sequenced from the same sample in a study of Graves' ophthalmopathy and Graves' hyperthyroidism. Amplified TCR beta CDR3 regions were obtained using RNA transcripts as template. HTBI primers served in a first-round RT-PCR, which a second-round multiplex PCR followed. Via MiXCR, TCRdb re-called the multiplex PCR reads, giving one row per CDR3 protein. The sample lists about 640,000 distinct CDR3 sequences, over 40% seen once, with more than 3% in the top ten. The sample consisted of peripheral blood. These receptors were taken from an adult man with Graves' ophthalmopathy.

With regard to this clonotype: Being one base from a much bigger clone, this may be a read error. This rearrangement joins TRBV7-9 to TRBJ1-6; TRBD1 matches at 7 bases. This CDR3 spans 14 amino acids. Trimming at V came to 4 bases and at J to 17 bases, leaving 14 bases not matched to a gene. CDR1 is SEHNR and CDR2 is FQNEAQ in the germline V gene (reference sequence). The DNA for the CDR3 is TGTGCCAGCAGCTACGGGACAGCCGATCTCCCCTTCCACTTT. Residues: CASSYGTADLPFHF.

Concerning this clonotype itself: Sequence at one end of the junction differs from germline and may be a read error. The V call is TRBV10-3, the J call TRBJ2-7; 8 nucleotides line up with TRBD1. CDR1 and CDR2 (germline): ENHRY, SYGVKD. The CDR3 has 14 residues. The CDR3 reads CASSRRQGTYEQYF. CDR3 DNA sequence: TGTGCCAGCAGTAGGCGACAGGGGACCTACGAGCAGTACTTC.

This clonotype was counted at least ten times. The CDR3 DNA is TGTGCCAGCAGCGTAGGGGGGGCCACAGGGATCAGCTATGGCTACACCTTC. Encoded protein: CASSVGGATGISYGYTF. The gene calls are TRBV9 and TRBJ1-2; possible D gene TRBD1, 6 bases. Germline lookup yields CDR1 SGDLS and CDR2 YYNGEE. The CDR3 is 17 amino acids. The ends were cut back, 0 bases at V and 4 bases at J, with 19 bases in the middle.

The sample holds many counts of this clonotype. The rearrangement joins TRBV7-9 to TRBJ2-7; D unresolved. From germline, CDR1 is SEHNR and CDR2 FQNEAQ (reference sequence). The CDR3 extends over 13 amino acids. Trimming pared 4 bases from V and 2 bases from J, leaving 9 bases between. This CDR3 reads CASSSSLTYEQYF. Here the CDR3 DNA reads TGTGCCAGCAGCTCCTCCCTGACCTACGAGCAGTACTTC. Full variable domain (rest looked up from reference TRBV7-9 and TRBJ2-7): DTGVSQNPRHKITKRGQNVTFRCDPISEHNRLYWYRQTLGQGPEFLTYFQNEAQLEKSRLLSDRFSAERPKGSFSTLEIQRTEQGDSAMYLCASSSSLTYEQYFGPGTRLTVT.

This clonotype was observed many times. The V gene is TRBV6-6, the J gene TRBJ1-2; 9 nucleotides match TRBD1. Germline V gene lookup returns CDR1 MNHNY and CDR2 SVGAGI (reference sequence). Trimming removed 6 bases from V and 4 bases from J; junction bases left unmatched: 12. The length of the CDR3 is 16 residues. The CDR3 sequence: CASSPGTGSWGYGYTF. DNA for the CDR3: TGTGCCAGCAGCCCCGGGACAGGGAGTTGGGGCTATGGCTACACCTTC.

This chain links TRBV20-1 with TRBJ1-1; D possibly corresponds to TRBD1 (5 bases). The V gene's germline CDR1 is DFQATT and CDR2 SNEGSKA (reference sequence). This CDR3 is 15 amino acids long. Between the trimmed V and J ends, which lost 1 base and 3 bases, there was a span of 15 bases. Here the CDR3 DNA reads TGCAGTGCTAGAGTTCCGGGAGGGGAGGACACTGAAGCTTTCTTT. It is translated as CSARVPGGEDTEAFF.

This clonotype was seen at least ten times. This chain connects TRBV7-2 to TRBJ1-5; no clear D. Germline CDR1 reads SGHTA; CDR2 reads FQGNSA. The CDR3 sequence is 14 residues long. V lost 4 bases and J lost 4, with 11 bases in between. The CDR3 reads CASSSMGGNQPQHF. CDR3 bases: TGTGCCAGCAGCTCCATGGGTGGGAATCAGCCCCAGCATTTT.

This clonotype was detected a few times. The rearrangement joins TRBV10-3 to TRBJ2-2; D gene unclear. The length of the CDR3 is 11 residues. The V gene's germline CDR1 is ENHRY and CDR2 SYGVKD. V was clipped by 6 bases and J by 7 bases, with 6 bases between them. The CDR3 region has the DNA TGTGCCATCAGGGTTGGCGGGGAGCTGTTTTTT. It yields the protein CAIRVGGELFF.